Only a few counts were recorded for the clone carrying this T cell receptor beta chain. Its antigen is currently unknown. Germline V gene sequence: CDR1 MNHNY, CDR2 SVGAGI (reference sequence). Trimming took off 5 bases at V and 11 bases at J, with 21 bases between the two ends. The CDR3 runs to 15 residues. This sample is drawn from a study of blood T cells in healthy people across ages. General study points: Age showed a roughly linear inverse relationship with TCR beta diversity per million T cells.

A sample-barcoded 5' primer and a J-beta primer mix were used in a second PCR of roughly 7 to 11 cycles. A single record per CDR3 protein comes from TCRdb applying MiXCR to the 5' RACE reads. The sample has 540,000 or so distinct CDR3 sequences, approximately 25% seen once; the top ten hold around 10%. The same sample was also used in a study of T cells of mothers and their children. Per that paper: For each mother, over 9.5 million TCR beta CDR3 reads were obtained, and for each child, 2.5 million to 3 million. The data showed no persistent microchimeric T cell clones.

The chain recombines TRBV6-6 with TRBJ1-4; D perhaps matches TRBD1 (5 bases). This clonotype originated in a boy younger than 18 in good health. Material: blood. The CDR3 nucleotides read TGTGCCAGCAGTCTCCGGGATCCGGGGGTCGAGAAACTGTTTTTT. Amino acid sequence: CASSLRDPGVEKLFF.